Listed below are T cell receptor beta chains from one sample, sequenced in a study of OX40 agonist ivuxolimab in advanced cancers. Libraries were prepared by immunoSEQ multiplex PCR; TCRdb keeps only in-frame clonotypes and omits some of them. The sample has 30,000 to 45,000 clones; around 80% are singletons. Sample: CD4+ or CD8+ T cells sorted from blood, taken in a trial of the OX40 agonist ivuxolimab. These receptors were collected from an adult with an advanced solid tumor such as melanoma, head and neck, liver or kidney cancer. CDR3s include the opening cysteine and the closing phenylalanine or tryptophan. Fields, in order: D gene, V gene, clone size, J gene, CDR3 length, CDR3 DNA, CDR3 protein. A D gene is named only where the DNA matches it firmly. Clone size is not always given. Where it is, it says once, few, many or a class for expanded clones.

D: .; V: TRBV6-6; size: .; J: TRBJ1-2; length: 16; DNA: TGTGCCAGCAGTACCCAGGACAGAGAAACTAACTATGGCTACACCTTC; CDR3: CASSTQDRETNYGYTF
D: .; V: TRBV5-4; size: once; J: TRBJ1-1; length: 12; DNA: TGTGCCAGCAGGGGAGGGGGAACTGAAGCTTTCTTT; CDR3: CASRGGGTEAFF
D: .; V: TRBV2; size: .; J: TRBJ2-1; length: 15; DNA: TGTGCCAGCAGGGAGGGGGACATCTCCTACAATGAGCAGTTCTTC; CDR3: CASREGDISYNEQFF
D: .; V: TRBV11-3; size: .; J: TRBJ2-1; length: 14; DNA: TGTGCCAGCAGTTCCTCGGGGACTGGAGGGGAGCAGTTCTTC; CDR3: CASSSSGTGGEQFF
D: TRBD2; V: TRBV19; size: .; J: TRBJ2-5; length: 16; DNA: TGTGCCAGTAGTATTGGCGGGAGGGCCAATCAAGTAACCCAGTACTTC; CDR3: CASSIGGRANQVTQYF
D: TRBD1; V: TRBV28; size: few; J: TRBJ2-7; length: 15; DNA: TGTGCCAGCTATGAGAACCCGGGACAGGGGTACGAGCAGTACTTC; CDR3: CASYENPGQGYEQYF
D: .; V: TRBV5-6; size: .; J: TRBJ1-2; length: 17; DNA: TGTGCCAGCAGACCGACCGGGACGGCGAAACTCCTCTATGGCTACACCTTC; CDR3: CASRPTGTAKLLYGYTF
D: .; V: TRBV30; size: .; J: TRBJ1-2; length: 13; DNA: TGTGCCTGGGACCCCGGGACCTGGGATGGCTACACCTTC; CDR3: CAWDPGTWDGYTF
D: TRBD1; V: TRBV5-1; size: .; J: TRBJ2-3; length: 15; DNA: TGCGCCAGCAGCTTGGGCGACAGGGCAGGAGATACGCAGTATTTT; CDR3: CASSLGDRAGDTQYF
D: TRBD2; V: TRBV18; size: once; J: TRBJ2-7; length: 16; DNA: TGTGCCAGCTCCCCTGTTCGCGGGGGTTTCTCCTACGAGCAGTACTTC; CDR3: CASSPVRGGFSYEQYF
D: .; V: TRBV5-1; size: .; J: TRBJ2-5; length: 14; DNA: TGCGCCAGCACCCATGGGCCAGGACAAGAGACCCAGTACTTC; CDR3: CASTHGPGQETQYF
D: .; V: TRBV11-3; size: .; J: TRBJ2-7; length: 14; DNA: TGTGCCAGCAGCTTATGGGGGAGCGAATACGAGCAGTACTTC; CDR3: CASSLWGSEYEQYF
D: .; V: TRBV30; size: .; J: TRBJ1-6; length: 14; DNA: TGTGCCTGGAGTGACGGTCTGGGGGATTCACCCCTCCACTTT; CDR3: CAWSDGLGDSPLHF
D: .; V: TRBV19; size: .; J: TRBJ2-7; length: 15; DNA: TGTGCCAGTAGTCCGAGGGAGGCAGGACCCTACGAGCAGTACTTC; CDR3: CASSPREAGPYEQYF
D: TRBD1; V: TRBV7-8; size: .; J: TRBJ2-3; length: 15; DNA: TGTGCCAGCAGCGTAGGACAGGGAGATGCGGATACGCAGTATTTT; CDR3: CASSVGQGDADTQYF
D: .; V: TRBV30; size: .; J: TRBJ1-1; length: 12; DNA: TGTGCCTGGGGAGACTCAGCCCATGAAGCTTTCTTT; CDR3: CAWGDSAHEAFF
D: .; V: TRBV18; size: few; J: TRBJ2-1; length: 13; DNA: TGTGCCAGCTCTCCCAGGGGTATAGATGAGCAGTTCTTC; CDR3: CASSPRGIDEQFF
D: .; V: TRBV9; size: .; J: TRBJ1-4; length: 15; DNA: TGTGCCAGCAGCGTAGCGGGGGGCCTCGGGGAAAAACTGTTTTTT; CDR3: CASSVAGGLGEKLFF
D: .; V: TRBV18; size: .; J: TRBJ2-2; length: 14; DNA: TGTGCCAGCTCAGAACAGGGAGGCACCGGGGAGCTGTTTTTT; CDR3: CASSEQGGTGELFF
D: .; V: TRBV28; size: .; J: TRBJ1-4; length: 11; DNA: TGTGCCAGCAGTTTATGGGAAAAACTGTTTTTT; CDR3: CASSLWEKLFF
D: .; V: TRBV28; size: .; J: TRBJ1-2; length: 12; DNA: TGTGCCAGCACCTCCTTAGGGTATGGCTACACCTTC; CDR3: CASTSLGYGYTF
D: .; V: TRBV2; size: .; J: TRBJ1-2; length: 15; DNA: TGTGCCAGCAGTGATAATGCAGCAGAAAACTATGGCTACACCTTC; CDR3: CASSDNAAENYGYTF
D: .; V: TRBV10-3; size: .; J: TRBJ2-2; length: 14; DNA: TGTGCCATCAGACTAGGGCCTGGGTCCGGGGAGCTGTTTTTT; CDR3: CAIRLGPGSGELFF
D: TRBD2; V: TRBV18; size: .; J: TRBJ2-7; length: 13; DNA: TGTGCCAGCTCACCCCAGCGGGAGCTTGAGCAGTACTTC; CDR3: CASSPQRELEQYF
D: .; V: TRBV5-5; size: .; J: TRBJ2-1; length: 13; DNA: TGTGCCAGCAGTCCGACAGGTTGGGGTGAGCAGTTCTTC; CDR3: CASSPTGWGEQFF
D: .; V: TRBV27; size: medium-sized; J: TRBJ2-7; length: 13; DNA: TGTGCCAGCAGTTTAGGGGGGAGGTACGAGCAGTACTTC; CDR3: CASSLGGRYEQYF
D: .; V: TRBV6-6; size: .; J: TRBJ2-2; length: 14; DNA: TGTGCCAGCAGGGACAGTTCGAACACCGGGGAGCTGTTTTTT; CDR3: CASRDSSNTGELFF
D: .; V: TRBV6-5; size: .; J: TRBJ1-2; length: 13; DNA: TGTGCCAGCAGTTACGGGGGCGGCTATGGCTACACCTTC; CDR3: CASSYGGGYGYTF
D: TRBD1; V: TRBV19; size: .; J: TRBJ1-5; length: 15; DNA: TGTGCCAGTAGTATCCAGGGGGCGAGGAATCAGCCTCAGCATTTT; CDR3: CASSIQGARNQPQHF
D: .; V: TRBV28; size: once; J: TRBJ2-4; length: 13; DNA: TGTGCCAGCAGTTTATCGTTTCGGAACATTCAGTACTTC; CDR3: CASSLSFRNIQYF
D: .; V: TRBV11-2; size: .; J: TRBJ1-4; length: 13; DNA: TGTGCCAGCAGCCGACAGGTCGGGGAAAAACTGTTTTTT; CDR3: CASSRQVGEKLFF
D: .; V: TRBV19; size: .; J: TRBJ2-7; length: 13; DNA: TGTGCCAGTAGTTTGGGGGATCGCTACGAGCAGTACTTC; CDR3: CASSLGDRYEQYF
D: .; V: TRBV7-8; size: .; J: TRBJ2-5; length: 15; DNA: TGTGCCAGCAGTTCGGCGTGGCCTTCAAAAGAGACCCAGTACTTC; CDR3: CASSSAWPSKETQYF
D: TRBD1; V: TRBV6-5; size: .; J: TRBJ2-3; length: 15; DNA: TGTGCCAGCAGTACAGGGGGCGCATACACAGATACGCAGTATTTT; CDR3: CASSTGGAYTDTQYF
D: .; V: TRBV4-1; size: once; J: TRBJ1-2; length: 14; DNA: TGCGCCAGCAGCCAACAGACAGCGATTTATGGCTACACCTTC; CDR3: CASSQQTAIYGYTF
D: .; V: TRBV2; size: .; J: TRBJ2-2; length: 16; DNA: TGTGCCAGCAGTCTCTCGGGGTGGCGGAACACCGGGGAGCTGTTTTTT; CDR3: CASSLSGWRNTGELFF
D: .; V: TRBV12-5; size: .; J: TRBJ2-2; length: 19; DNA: TGTGCTAGTGGTTTAAGCCCCCCTACATTGCGCTTGAACACCGGGGAGCTGTTTTTT; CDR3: CASGLSPPTLRLNTGELFF
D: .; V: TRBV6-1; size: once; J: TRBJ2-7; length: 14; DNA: TGTGCCAGCAGTGCCGAAACGGGGGGCCGCGAGCAGTACTTC; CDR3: CASSAETGGREQYF
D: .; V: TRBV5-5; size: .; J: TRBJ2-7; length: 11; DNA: TGTGCCAGCAGCTTCGGCTACGAGCAGTACTTC; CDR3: CASSFGYEQYF
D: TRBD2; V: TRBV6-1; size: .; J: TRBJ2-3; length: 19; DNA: TGTGCCAGCAGTGAAGACGGGGGACTAGCGGGGATCGGGGGAGATACGCAGTATTTT; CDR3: CASSEDGGLAGIGGDTQYF
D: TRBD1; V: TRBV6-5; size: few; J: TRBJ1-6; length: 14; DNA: TGTGCCAGCAGTTTGGCCAGGGGGAATTCACCCCTCCACTTT; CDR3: CASSLARGNSPLHF
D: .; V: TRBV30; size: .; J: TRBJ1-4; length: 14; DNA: TGTGCCTGGAGTGTTCCGGGAACTAATGAAAAACTGTTTTTT; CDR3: CAWSVPGTNEKLFF
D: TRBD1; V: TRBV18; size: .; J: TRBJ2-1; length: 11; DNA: TGTGCCAGCTCTCCTGGACAGGGTCGGTTCTTC; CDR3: CASSPGQGRFF
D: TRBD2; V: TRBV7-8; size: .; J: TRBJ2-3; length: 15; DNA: TGTGCCAGCAGCATGACTAGCGGGTTCGCAGATACGCAGTATTTT; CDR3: CASSMTSGFADTQYF
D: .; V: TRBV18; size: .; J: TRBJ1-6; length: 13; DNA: TGTGCCAGCTCACCGCAAAGGGGATCACCCCTCCACTTT; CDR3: CASSPQRGSPLHF
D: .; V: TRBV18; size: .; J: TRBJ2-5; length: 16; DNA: TGTGCCAGCTCACCACCGGCAGGGGGGTACCAAGAGACCCAGTACTTC; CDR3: CASSPPAGGYQETQYF
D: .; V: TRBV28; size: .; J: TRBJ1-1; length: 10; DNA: TGTGCCAGCGGCAGGGTTGAAGCTTTCTTT; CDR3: CASGRVEAFF
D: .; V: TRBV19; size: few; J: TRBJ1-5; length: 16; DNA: TGTGCCAGTAGACCCGGAGGCAGGGTGGGAGGCCAGCCCCAGCATTTT; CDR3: CASRPGGRVGGQPQHF
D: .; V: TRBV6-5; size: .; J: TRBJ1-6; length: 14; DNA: TGTGCCAGCAGGACGAGGGTTGAGAATTCACCCCTCCACTTT; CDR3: CASRTRVENSPLHF
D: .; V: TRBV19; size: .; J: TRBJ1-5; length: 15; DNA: TGTGCCAGTAAACTCTCAAGGAATAGCAATCAGCCCCAGCATTTT; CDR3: CASKLSRNSNQPQHF
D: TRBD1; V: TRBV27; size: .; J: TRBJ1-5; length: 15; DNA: TGTGCCAGCAGTAAGGGACAGGACTTTGGGCAGCCCCAGCATTTT; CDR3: CASSKGQDFGQPQHF
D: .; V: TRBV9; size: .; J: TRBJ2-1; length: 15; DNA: TGTGCCAGCAGCGAACAGGCGTCCTTAAACAATGAGCAGTTCTTC; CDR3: CASSEQASLNNEQFF
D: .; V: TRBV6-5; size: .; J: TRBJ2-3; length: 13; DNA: TGTGCCAGCAGTTATGTGGGGGTGGATACGCAGTATTTT; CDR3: CASSYVGVDTQYF